This TCR beta chain originates from a study of human T cells and chemical hapten exposure. Study summary: Patches that contained 0.01% DPC were applied to the upper back and read at 6 days.

As for time point: pre-sensitization, week 0. Treatment noted: therapeutic diphenylcyclopropenone sensitization with weekly scalp DPC. In its sample, this clonotype was seen many times. What it recognizes is unknown. The library labeled individual cDNA molecules by adding unique molecular identifiers to them. TCRdb ran MiXCR on the RACE reads and lists one entry per CDR3 protein. The sample carries about 98,000 distinct CDR3 sequences, 11% recorded once. Broader study findings: The count of PT1 expanded TCRs correlated positively with patch test score. Donors' alopecia may make their immune response differ from healthy people's.

The clonotype originates from an older woman with alopecia areata. Some clones in this sample may be carry-over from other donors' samples. The sequences come from whole blood, collected in connection with sensitization to the hapten diphenylcyclopropenone (DPC).

The DNA of the CDR3 is TGTGCCAGCAGCTCTCCCTTCCGGGGGGATTCCGAGACCCAGTACTTC. Translation: CASSSPFRGDSETQYF. V and J are TRBV5-6 and TRBJ2-5; 7 bases are shared with TRBD2. The CDR3 spans 16 residues. Losses at the gene ends were 3 bases for V and 5 bases for J; bases not matched to a gene: 13. The germline V gene encodes CDR1 SGHDT and CDR2 YYEEEE.